This TCR beta chain derives from a study of metastatic and nonmetastatic thyroid tumors. The overall study: Thyroid patients, malignant and benign, had repertoires compared across blood and tumor or nodule tissue.

All patients were untreated before thyroid surgery. Authors' methods: Differences in CDR3 between clinicopathological groups were drawn on to build a classifier intended to discriminate distant-metastatic papillary thyroid cancer patients. With MiXCR, TCRdb called clones anew from the PCR reads. TCRdb's processing, not the authors' own work, is the source of the V and J calls. The sample has some 41,000 clones, roughly 14% seen once. The study, taken as a whole, reports: Patients with malignant thyroid tumors reportedly had significantly higher TCR beta diversity than those with benign nodules, in blood and tumor.

This clone was detected many times. Its antigen is still unknown. Per the germline V gene, CDR1 is KGHDR and CDR2 is SFDVKD. V lost 3 bases to trimming and J lost 7 bases; unmatched junction nucleotides: 4. There are 15 residues in the CDR3. Sequenced: blood. The genes are TRBV24-1 and TRBJ2-3; TRBD1 matches at 12 bases. This TCR came from a female donor with papillary thyroid cancer or a benign thyroid nodule (not recorded which). Some clones in this sample may be carry-over from other donors' samples. CDR3 nucleotides: TGTGCCACCAGTGATCGGGACAGGGGGCGGAATACGCAGTATTTT. It translates to CATSDRDRGRNTQYF.